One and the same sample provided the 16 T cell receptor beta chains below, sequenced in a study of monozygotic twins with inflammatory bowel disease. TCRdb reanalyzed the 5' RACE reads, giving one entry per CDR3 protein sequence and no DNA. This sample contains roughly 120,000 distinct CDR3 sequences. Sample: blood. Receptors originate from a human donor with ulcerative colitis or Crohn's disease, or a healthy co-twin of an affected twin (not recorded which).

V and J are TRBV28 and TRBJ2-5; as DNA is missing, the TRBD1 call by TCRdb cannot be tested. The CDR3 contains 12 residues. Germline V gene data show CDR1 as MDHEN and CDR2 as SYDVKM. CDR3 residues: CASMGHQETQYF.

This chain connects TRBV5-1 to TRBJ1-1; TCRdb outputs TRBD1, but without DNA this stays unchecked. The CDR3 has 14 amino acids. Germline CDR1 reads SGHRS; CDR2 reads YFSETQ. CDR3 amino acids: CASSLPGQGGEAFF. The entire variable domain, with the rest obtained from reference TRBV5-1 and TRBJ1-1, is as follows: KAGVTQTPRYLIKTRGQQVTLSCSPISGHRSVSWYQQTPGQGLQFLFEYFSETQRNKGNFPGRFSGRQFSNSRSEMNVSTLELGDSALYLCASSLPGQGGEAFFGQGTRLTVV.

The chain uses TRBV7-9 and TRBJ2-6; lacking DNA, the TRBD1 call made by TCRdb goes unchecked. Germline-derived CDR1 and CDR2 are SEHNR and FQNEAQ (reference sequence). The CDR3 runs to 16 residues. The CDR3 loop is CASSHSRGSGANVLTF. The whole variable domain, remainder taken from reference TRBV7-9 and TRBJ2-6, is DTGVSQNPRHKITKRGQNVTFRCDPISEHNRLYWYRQTLGQGPEFLTYFQNEAQLEKSRLLSDRFSAERPKGSFSTLEIQRTEQGDSAMYLCASSHSRGSGANVLTFGAGSRLTVL.

CDR3 sequence: CASSLGSQGQFF. The rearrangement links TRBV5-1 to TRBJ2-1; TCRdb's D call of TRBD1 is untestable without DNA. This CDR3 region has 12 residues. The germline V gene has CDR1 SGHRS and CDR2 YFSETQ.

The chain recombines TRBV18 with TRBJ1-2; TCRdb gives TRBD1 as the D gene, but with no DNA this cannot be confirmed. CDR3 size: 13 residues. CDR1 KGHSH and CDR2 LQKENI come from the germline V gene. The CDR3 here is CASSQGQGYGYTF.

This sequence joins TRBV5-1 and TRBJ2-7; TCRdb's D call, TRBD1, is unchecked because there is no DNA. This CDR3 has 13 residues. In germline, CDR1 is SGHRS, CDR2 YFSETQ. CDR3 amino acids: CASSLDLYYEQYF.

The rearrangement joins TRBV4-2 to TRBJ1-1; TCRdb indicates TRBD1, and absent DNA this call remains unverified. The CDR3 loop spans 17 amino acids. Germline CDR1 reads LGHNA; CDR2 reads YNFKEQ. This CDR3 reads CASSQGDRENWNTEAFF.

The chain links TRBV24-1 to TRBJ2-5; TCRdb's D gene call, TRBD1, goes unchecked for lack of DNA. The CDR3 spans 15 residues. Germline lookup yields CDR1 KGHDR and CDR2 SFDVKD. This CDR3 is CATSGWTGGQETQYF.

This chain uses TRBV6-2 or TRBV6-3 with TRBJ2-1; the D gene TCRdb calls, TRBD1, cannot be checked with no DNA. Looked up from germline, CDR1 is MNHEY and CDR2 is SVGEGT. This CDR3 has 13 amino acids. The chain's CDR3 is CASTGGGLDEQFF.

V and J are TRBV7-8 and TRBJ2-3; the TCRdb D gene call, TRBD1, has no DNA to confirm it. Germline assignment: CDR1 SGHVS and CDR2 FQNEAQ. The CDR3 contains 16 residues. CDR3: CASSTRATGVIDTQYF. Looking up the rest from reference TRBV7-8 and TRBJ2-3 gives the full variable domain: GAGVSQSPRYKVAKRGQDVALRCDPISGHVSLFWYQQALGQGPEFLTYFQNEAQLDKSGLPSDRFFAERPEGSVSTLKIQRTQQEDSAVYLCASSTRATGVIDTQYFGPGTRLTVL.

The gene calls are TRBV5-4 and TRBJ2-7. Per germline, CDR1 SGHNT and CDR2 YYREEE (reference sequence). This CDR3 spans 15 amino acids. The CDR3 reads CASSRTSGLNYEQYF.

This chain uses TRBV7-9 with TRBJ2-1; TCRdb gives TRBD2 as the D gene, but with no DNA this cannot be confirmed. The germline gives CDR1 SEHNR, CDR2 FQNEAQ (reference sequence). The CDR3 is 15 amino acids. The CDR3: CASSLVSLAYNEQFF.

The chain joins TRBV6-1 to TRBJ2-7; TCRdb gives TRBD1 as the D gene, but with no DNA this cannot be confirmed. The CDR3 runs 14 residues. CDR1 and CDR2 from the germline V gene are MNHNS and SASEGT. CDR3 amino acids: CASQRGQGRNEQYF.

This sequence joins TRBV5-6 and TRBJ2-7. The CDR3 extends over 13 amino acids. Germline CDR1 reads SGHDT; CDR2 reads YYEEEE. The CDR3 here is CASSFGTTYEQYF.

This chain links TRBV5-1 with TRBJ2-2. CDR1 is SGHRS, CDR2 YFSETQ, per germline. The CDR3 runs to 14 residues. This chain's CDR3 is CASSLLWDTGELFF.

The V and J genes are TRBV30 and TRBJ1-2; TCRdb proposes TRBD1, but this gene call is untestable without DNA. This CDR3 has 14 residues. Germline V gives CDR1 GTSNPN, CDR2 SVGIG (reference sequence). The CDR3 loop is CAWSYGTGGNGYTF.